This section outlines one T cell receptor beta chain sequence together with its context. Under the authors' procedure: Amplification with reference gene primers provided the estimates of nucleated cell counts. TCRdb's table, derived via immunoSEQ multiplex PCR, lists solely in-frame clones and lacks some. D and trimming come from the DNA, and the V and J calls and clone size come from that table. The data contain some 48,000 clones, about four fifths of them singletons. The source of the sample is a study of blood T cell repertoires in COVID-19. Across the whole study: The study drew acute and convalescent COVID-19 samples from the United States, Italy and Spain. The cDNA or gDNA used as material had been derived from T cells, B-cell-depleted T cells, or PBMCs.

V dropped 3 bases and J dropped 6; count of bases not matched to a gene: 14. Germline-derived CDR1 and CDR2 are DFQATT and SNEGSKA (reference sequence). The CDR3 runs to 16 residues. The sequenced sample consisted of peripheral blood. The receptor's source is a human donor in a cohort sampled during active COVID-19. This chain links TRBV20-1 with TRBJ2-7; 10 positions match TRBD2. The CDR3 DNA reads as TGCAGTGCTAGTATTATAGCGGGGGGCCCCCTCCTCGAGCAGTACTTC. Protein sequence: CSASIIAGGPLLEQYF.